This TCR beta chain is drawn from a study of blood T cells in healthy people across ages. For the second PCR, which ran for roughly 7 to 11 cycles, a sample-barcoded 5' primer and a J-beta primer mix were used. One entry per CDR3 protein results from TCRdb running MiXCR on the 5' RACE reads. Of some 700,000 distinct CDR3 sequences in the sample, about 42% were seen once. The sample consisted of blood. The origin of this receptor is a woman aged 55-69 years in good health.

DNA for the CDR3: TGTGCCAGCACGCAGGTCTGGGGGCAGTATTTT. Its protein product is CASTQVWGQYF. This rearrangement joins TRBV7-9 to TRBJ2-3; D remains unclear. The CDR3 length is 11 residues. Germline CDR1 and CDR2: SEHNR and FQNEAQ (reference sequence). Deletions cut 7 bases from V and 11 bases from J, with 13 bases between. Full variable domain (remainder filled in from reference TRBV7-9 and TRBJ2-3): DTGVSQNPRHKITKRGQNVTFRCDPISEHNRLYWYRQTLGQGPEFLTYFQNEAQLEKSRLLSDRFSAERPKGSFSTLEIQRTEQGDSAMYLCASTQVWGQYFGPGTRLTVL.